This T cell receptor beta chain was documented in a study of blood T cell repertoires in COVID-19. Authors' processing steps: Estimation of nucleated cell counts relied on the amplification of reference gene primers. TCRdb's table, derived via immunoSEQ multiplex PCR, lists solely in-frame clones and lacks some. The DNA gave D and trimming, while V, J and clone size come from that table. In the table there are approximately 230,000 clones, nearly 90% of which are singletons. V was trimmed by 2 bases and J by 6 bases, leaving 10 bases between them. Germline lookup yields CDR1 PRHDT and CDR2 FYEKMQ (reference sequence). The CDR3 has 13 residues.

The receptor was isolated from a man between 18 and 29 years old with active or convalescent COVID-19. The rearrangement uses TRBV13 and TRBJ1-2; D ambiguous. Sequencing was done on a sample of peripheral blood. CDR3 nucleotides: TGTGCCAGCAGCTTAAACAGTTATGATGGCTACACCTTC. Residues: CASSLNSYDGYTF.